This is a list of T cell receptor beta chains from one sample in a study of blood T cell repertoires in COVID-19. The method was immunoSEQ multiplex PCR; TCRdb's version includes in-frame clones alone and lacks a portion of them. The table shows some 300,000 clones, with over 75% occurring only once. Sequenced material: PBMCs or T cells enriched from blood (not recorded which). Receptors originate from a woman aged 40 to 49 who had recovered from COVID-19. CDR3s include the opening cysteine and the closing phenylalanine or tryptophan. The order of the fields is D gene, clone size, J gene, V gene, CDR3 protein, CDR3 DNA. D genes are given only for firm matches. Only some rows state a clone size, as once, few, many or a class for expanded clones.

>TRBD2|.|TRBJ2-7|TRBV27
CASSTTRLAGGPPYEQYF
TGTGCCAGCAGTACTACTCGGCTAGCGGGGGGCCCTCCCTACGAGCAGTACTTC
>.|.|TRBJ2-1|TRBV7-3
CASSFGGANEQFF
TGTGCCAGCAGCTTTGGAGGGGCCAATGAGCAGTTCTTC
>.|.|TRBJ2-1|TRBV15
CATSRPTDEQFF
TGTGCCACCAGCAGACCAACGGATGAGCAGTTCTTC
>TRBD2|.|TRBJ2-7|TRBV7-9
CATRLAGDYEQYF
TGTGCCACAAGACTAGCGGGGGACTACGAGCAGTACTTC
>TRBD2|.|TRBJ2-3|TRBV19
CASSTRWGGGGDTQYF
TGTGCCAGTAGTACCCGTTGGGGCGGGGGGGGCGATACGCAGTATTTT
>TRBD2|.|TRBJ2-1|TRBV11-3
CASSQGLASNEQFF
TGTGCCAGCAGCCAAGGACTAGCCTCCAATGAGCAGTTCTTC
>TRBD1|.|TRBJ1-5|TRBV19
CASSFLDREGQPQHF
TGTGCCAGTAGTTTCTTGGACAGGGAGGGTCAGCCCCAGCATTTT
>.|.|TRBJ2-7|TRBV29-1
CSVTGVSSEQYF
TGCAGCGTTACGGGGGTTTCCTCCGAGCAGTACTTC
>TRBD1|.|TRBJ1-5|TRBV18
CASSPRLTGGFQPQHF
TGTGCCAGCTCACCACGCTTGACAGGGGGCTTTCAGCCCCAGCATTTT
>.|.|TRBJ2-7|TRBV6-5
CASSYSRLGEVEQYF
TGTGCCAGCAGTTACTCGCGGCTAGGAGAGGTCGAGCAGTACTTC
>TRBD2|.|TRBJ2-7|TRBV30
CAWSPGGLAGGIIYEQYF
TGTGCCTGGAGTCCGGGGGGACTAGCGGGAGGGATCATCTACGAGCAGTACTTC
>.|once|TRBJ1-2|TRBV11-1
CASSLDRANYGYTF
TGTGCCAGCAGCTTAGATCGAGCTAACTATGGCTACACCTTC
>TRBD2|few|TRBJ2-1|TRBV11-2
CASSAWTSGREQFF
TGTGCCAGCAGCGCGTGGACTAGCGGACGTGAGCAGTTCTTC
>.|.|TRBJ2-7|TRBV5-5
CASSFSGACYEQYF
TGTGCCAGCAGCTTTTCTGGGGCCTGTTACGAGCAGTACTTC
>.|.|TRBJ1-6|TRBV15
CATSRQGSESPLHF
TGTGCCACCAGCAGACAGGGATCGGAGTCACCCCTCCACTTT
>.|.|TRBJ1-1|TRBV18
CASSPPRQNTEAFF
TGTGCCAGCTCACCACCGAGACAGAACACTGAAGCTTTCTTT
>.|.|TRBJ2-5|TRBV11-3
CASSQRFIAEETQYF
TGTGCCAGCAGCCAACGGTTTATAGCGGAAGAGACCCAGTACTTC
>.|.|TRBJ2-7|TRBV7-9
CASSLAITEARDEQYF
TGTGCCAGCAGCTTAGCGATCACGGAGGCTCGGGACGAGCAGTACTTC
>.|.|TRBJ2-2|TRBV7-3
CASSLIGSTGELFF
TGTGCCAGCAGCTTAATTGGCTCAACCGGGGAGCTGTTTTTT
>.|.|TRBJ2-7|TRBV3-1/TRBV3-2
CASSQEVGPYEQYF
TGTGCCAGCAGCCAAGAGGTGGGCCCCTACGAGCAGTACTTC
>.|.|TRBJ2-7|TRBV11-2
CASSLVGLEQYF
TGTGCCAGCAGCTTAGTGGGCCTAGAGCAGTACTTC
>.|.|TRBJ2-1|TRBV23-1
CASSQSGTWENEQFF
TGCGCCAGCAGTCAATCAGGGACTTGGGAAAATGAGCAGTTCTTC
>.|.|TRBJ2-5|TRBV15
CATSRDTGSGETQYF
TGTGCCACCAGCAGAGATACAGGGTCAGGAGAGACCCAGTACTTC
>.|.|TRBJ2-2|TRBV2
CASSAGRGTGELFF
TGTGCCAGCAGTGCTGGAAGAGGGACCGGGGAGCTGTTTTTT
>TRBD1|.|TRBJ2-1|TRBV24-1
CATRNRGEYNEQFF
TGTGCCACCAGAAACAGGGGGGAATACAATGAGCAGTTCTTC
>TRBD1|.|TRBJ2-1|TRBV5-1
CASSLVDRGKYNEQFF
TGCGCCAGCAGCTTGGTGGACAGGGGGAAATACAATGAGCAGTTCTTC
>.|.|TRBJ2-1|TRBV18
CASSPLGTLSSYNEQFF
TGTGCCAGCTCACCACTTGGGACATTGAGCTCCTACAATGAGCAGTTCTTC
>TRBD2|.|TRBJ2-2|TRBV5-1
CASSAGTSGRRATGELFF
TGCGCCAGCAGCGCGGGGACTAGCGGGAGACGGGCCACCGGGGAGCTGTTTTTT
>.|.|TRBJ1-4|TRBV28
CASSLGGAGEKLFF
TGTGCCAGCAGTTTGGGGGGGGCAGGGGAAAAACTGTTTTTT
>TRBD2|.|TRBJ2-7|TRBV7-2
CASSLAYSGSAYEQYF
TGTGCCAGCAGCTTAGCGTATAGCGGGAGCGCCTACGAGCAGTACTTC
>.|.|TRBJ2-2|TRBV4-1
CASSHITGSGGELFF
TGCGCCAGCAGCCACATTACAGGGTCGGGCGGGGAGCTGTTTTTT
>.|once|TRBJ2-2|TRBV7-9
CASSYRVGTGELFF
TGTGCCAGCAGCTACAGGGTTGGCACCGGGGAGCTGTTTTTT
>TRBD1|.|TRBJ2-3|TRBV11-3
CASSYRGATPDTQYF
TGTGCCAGCAGCTACAGGGGGGCCACACCAGATACGCAGTATTTT
>TRBD1|once|TRBJ1-4|TRBV29-1
CSVDITGEELFF
TGCAGCGTGGACATCACAGGGGAAGAACTGTTTTTT
>TRBD1|few|TRBJ1-5|TRBV6-4
CARKGDRDRSGAQHF
TGTGCCAGAAAAGGGGACAGGGACCGATCTGGGGCCCAGCATTTT
>.|few|TRBJ1-2|TRBV12-3/TRBV12-4
CASSFRNYGYTF
TGTGCCAGCAGTTTCAGGAACTATGGCTACACCTTC
>TRBD2|.|TRBJ2-7|TRBV19
CASSPRALAGVSYEQYF
TGTGCCAGTAGTCCCCGGGCACTAGCGGGAGTGTCTTACGAGCAGTACTTC
>TRBD1|.|TRBJ1-1|TRBV13
CASSLAAGGNTEAFF
TGTGCCAGCAGCTTAGCCGCAGGGGGCAACACTGAAGCTTTCTTT
>.|.|TRBJ1-1|TRBV5-1
CASSPGHWNTEAFF
TGCGCCAGCAGCCCGGGACACTGGAACACTGAAGCTTTCTTT
>.|.|TRBJ1-2|TRBV18
CASSPDSNYGYTF
TGTGCCAGCTCACCCGACAGCAACTATGGCTACACCTTC
>.|.|TRBJ2-3|TRBV19
CASLKRDTQYF
TGTGCCAGCCTTAAGCGGGATACGCAGTATTTT
>TRBD1|.|TRBJ1-1|TRBV18
CASSGQHGGNTEAFF
TGTGCCAGCTCGGGACAGCACGGAGGGAACACTGAAGCTTTCTTT
>TRBD1|.|TRBJ2-5|TRBV5-8
CASSLVGQGAGETQYF
TGTGCCAGCAGCCTGGTGGGACAGGGGGCAGGAGAGACCCAGTACTTC
>.|.|TRBJ2-1|TRBV19
CASSITGSSSYNEQFF
TGTGCCAGTAGTATAACGGGATCTAGCTCCTACAATGAGCAGTTCTTC
>TRBD1|.|TRBJ2-3|TRBV19
CASSTDRANTDTQYF
TGTGCCAGTAGTACGGACAGGGCTAACACAGATACGCAGTATTTT
>.|.|TRBJ1-4|TRBV5-8
CASRLPIRGTNEKLFF
TGTGCCAGCAGGCTACCCATCAGGGGAACTAATGAAAAACTGTTTTTT
>TRBD1|.|TRBJ2-5|TRBV4-3
CASSQSGQAAETQYF
TGCGCCAGCAGCCAATCAGGACAGGCGGCGGAGACCCAGTACTTC
>TRBD2|.|TRBJ2-1|TRBV6-4
CASSEYRLAGNVNEQFF
TGTGCCAGCAGTGAGTATAGACTAGCGGGAAATGTCAATGAGCAGTTCTTC
>TRBD1|.|TRBJ1-1|TRBV24-1
CATSHTTGATTEAFF
TGTGCCACCAGCCACACTACAGGGGCGACCACTGAAGCTTTCTTT
>.|.|TRBJ1-2|TRBV19
CASSTRDNGYTF
TGTGCCAGTAGTACCCGGGACAACGGCTACACCTTC
>TRBD2|.|TRBJ2-3|TRBV5-1
CASLEGTSGQDTQYF
TGCGCCAGCCTTGAAGGGACTAGCGGCCAAGATACGCAGTATTTT
>TRBD2|.|TRBJ2-7|TRBV5-1
CASRRAGGPNSEQYF
TGCGCCAGCAGGAGAGCGGGGGGGCCGAATAGCGAGCAGTACTTC